The 20 T cell receptor beta chains below come from one sample, sequenced in a study of naive and memory T cell subsets. The beta constant-region primer was an equimolar mix of two oligonucleotides covering TRBC1 and TRBC2. TCRdb used MiXCR to reprocess the UMI-ligation and nested PCR reads, holding one entry per CDR3 protein. This sample has 140,000 to 150,000 distinct CDR3 sequences, with about 15% found just once. The sample comprised naive CD4+ T cells from blood. The source is a human donor in good health.

This chain links TRBV19 with TRBJ1-1; 7 nucleotides align to TRBD1. This CDR3 has 13 amino acids. Per germline, CDR1 LNHDA and CDR2 SQIVND (reference sequence). Trimming removed 10 bases from V and 0 bases from J; junction bases left unmatched: 5. For the CDR3, the DNA is TGTGCCACCGAGGACAGGCTGAACACTGAAGCTTTCTTT. It specifies CATEDRLNTEAFF.

This clonotype occurred a few times. The chain uses TRBV7-2 and TRBJ1-1, with D unclear. Trimming stripped 1 base from V and 6 bases from J, with 9 bases between. Germline V gene lookup returns CDR1 SGHTA and CDR2 FQGNSA. The CDR3 is 13 amino acids. The CDR3 protein is CASSLVGSSEAFF. Written as DNA, the CDR3 is TGTGCCAGCAGCTTAGTGGGTTCTTCTGAAGCTTTCTTT.

This chain connects TRBV19 to TRBJ1-5, with D perhaps matching TRBD1 (5 bases). Germline-derived CDR1 and CDR2 are LNHDA and SQIVND (reference sequence). There are 14 residues in the CDR3. Trimming stripped 1 base from V and 7 bases from J, with 11 bases between. CDR3 loop: CASSIVDSGQPQHF. In DNA form, the CDR3 reads TGTGCCAGTAGTATAGTTGACAGTGGCCAGCCCCAGCATTTT. Using reference TRBV19 and TRBJ1-5 for the parts outside the CDR3, the full variable domain is DGGITQSPKYLFRKEGQNVTLSCEQNLNHDAMYWYRQDPGQGLRLIYYSQIVNDFQKGDIAEGYSVSREKKESFPLTVTSAQKNPTAFYLCASSIVDSGQPQHFGDGTRLSIL.

This chain connects TRBV28 to TRBJ1-1; 8 bases are a match to TRBD1. The ends lost 1 base at V and 13 bases at J; junction bases unmatched: 5. Germline CDR1 and CDR2: MDHEN and SYDVKM. The CDR3 totals 12 residues. Here the CDR3 DNA reads TGTGCCAGCAGTTTATATGACAGGGGTTTTTTCTTT. It is translated as CASSLYDRGFFF.

This sequence joins TRBV19 and TRBJ2-7; the D is unclear. Trimming left V 3 bases short and J 2 bases short, with 11 bases between. Germline V lookup: CDR1 LNHDA, CDR2 SQIVND (reference sequence). This CDR3 has 14 residues. The CDR3 region has the DNA TGTGCCAGTAGTATGCGGACGGATACCTACGAGCAGTACTTC. Amino acids: CASSMRTDTYEQYF. The complete variable domain, with remaining parts taken from reference TRBV19 and TRBJ2-7, reads DGGITQSPKYLFRKEGQNVTLSCEQNLNHDAMYWYRQDPGQGLRLIYYSQIVNDFQKGDIAEGYSVSREKKESFPLTVTSAQKNPTAFYLCASSMRTDTYEQYFGPGTRLTVT.

The V gene is TRBV2, the J gene TRBJ2-1; TRBD2 matches at 8 bases. J lost 7 bases, V lost 7 bases, and 6 bases had no gene match. CDR1 is SNHLY and CDR2 is FYNNEI in the germline V gene. This CDR3 spans 13 amino acids. The CDR3 loop is CASMREVKNEQFF. The CDR3 bases are TGTGCCAGCATGCGGGAGGTGAAAAATGAGCAGTTCTTC.

This chain uses TRBV14 with TRBJ2-1; 12 positions match TRBD2. V shed 2 bases and J 0 bases; nucleotides not matched to a gene: 11. Per the germline V gene, CDR1 is SGHDN and CDR2 is FVKESK. This CDR3 contains 20 residues. CDR3 bases: TGTGCCAGCAGCCAACGGTGGACTAGCGGGATCCAGAGCTCCTACAATGAGCAGTTCTTC. The encoded protein is CASSQRWTSGIQSSYNEQFF.

This clonotype has more than one count but fewer than ten. This sequence joins TRBV7-2 and TRBJ2-3, with 11 bases identical to TRBD2. The CDR3 sequence is 17 residues long. Germline CDR1 SGHTA, CDR2 FQGNSA. With 0 bases clipped from V and 3 bases from J, the junction kept 5 bases outside the gene matches. In DNA, the CDR3 is TGTGCCAGCAGCTTAGCGCTAGCGGGAGGCCCTACAGATACGCAGTATTTT. Translated, it gives CASSLALAGGPTDTQYF.

This clonotype has more than one count but fewer than ten. The J gene is TRBJ2-7, the V gene TRBV12-3 or TRBV12-4, with 7 bases lining up with TRBD1. The CDR3 loop spans 14 amino acids. Germline trimming cut 5 bases from V and 3 bases from J; bases unmatched to any gene: 7. CDR3 protein: CASSTRTGYYEQYF. As DNA, the CDR3 is TGTGCCAGCAGTACGCGGACAGGTTACTACGAGCAGTACTTC.

The chain combines TRBV5-1 with TRBJ2-3, with 13 bases identical to TRBD2. The V gene's germline CDR1 is SGHRS and CDR2 YFSETQ. The ends lost 2 bases at V and 3 bases at J; junction bases unmatched: 6. CDR3 length equals 17 residues. The CDR3 DNA reads TGCGCCAGCAGCTTCTGGAGACTAGCGGGAGGTACAGATACGCAGTATTTT. Amino acids: CASSFWRLAGGTDTQYF.

This clonotype was recorded at least ten times. The chain combines TRBV18 with TRBJ2-1; D call uncertain. The germline CDR1 and CDR2 sequences are KGHSH and LQKENI. This CDR3 comprises 11 residues. V lost 4 bases and J lost 4, with 2 bases in between. The CDR3: CASSQYNEQFF. The CDR3 bases are TGTGCCAGCTCACAATACAATGAGCAGTTCTTC.

V and J are TRBV20-1 and TRBJ2-3, with 8 bases identical to TRBD2. Germline loops: CDR1 DFQATT, CDR2 SNEGSKA (reference sequence). The CDR3 runs to 13 residues. V lost 5 bases and J lost 7; bases outside the gene matches: 8. In DNA form, the CDR3 reads TGCAGTGCTGGGCGGGAGGTACTACATACGCAGTATTTT. This encodes CSAGREVLHTQYF.

The chain combines TRBV28 with TRBJ1-2, with 10 bases lining up with TRBD1. V shed 2 bases and J 7 bases; nucleotides not matched to a gene: 4. Germline-derived CDR1 and CDR2 are MDHEN and SYDVKM. The CDR3 consists of 14 residues. CDR3 bases: TGTGCCAGCAGTTTACGGACAGGGGGGGGTGGCTACACCTTC. This gives the protein CASSLRTGGGGYTF.

This clonotype was recorded a few times. For the CDR3, the DNA is TGTGCCAGCAGTTTTGACAGCGGGAGGGCTGGGGAGACCCAGTACTTC. Translated, it gives CASSFDSGRAGETQYF. The rearrangement links TRBV6-6 to TRBJ2-5; 10 positions agree with TRBD2. CDR3 size: 16 residues. J lost 5 bases, V lost 4 bases, and 10 bases had no gene match. Germline V gene lookup returns CDR1 MNHNY and CDR2 SVGAGI (reference sequence).

The chain couples TRBV7-2 to TRBJ2-3; D is unclear. Germline assignment: CDR1 SGHTA and CDR2 FQGNSA. The CDR3 consists of 16 residues. Trimming stripped 2 bases from V and 2 bases from J, with 14 bases between. CDR3: CASSLRTTRATDTQYF. CDR3 bases: TGTGCCAGCAGCTTACGGACCACCCGCGCCACAGATACGCAGTATTTT.

The rearrangement links TRBV24-1 to TRBJ2-3, with a possible D match to TRBD2 (5 bases). The CDR3 has 17 residues. Trimming cost V 4 bases and J 6 bases, with 22 bases left between them. From germline, CDR1 is KGHDR and CDR2 SFDVKD. CDR3 DNA: TGTGCCACCAGTGAGGCGGATAGTGCGGGTTCGGAGGATACGCAGTATTTT. Its protein is CATSEADSAGSEDTQYF.

This rearrangement joins TRBV3-1 to TRBJ2-3, with TRBD2 as a possible D gene (6 bases). Germline V gene data show CDR1 as LGHDT and CDR2 as YNNKEL (reference sequence). The CDR3 is 14 amino acids. V lost 4 bases to trimming and J lost 4 bases, with 12 bases between them. The chain's CDR3 is CASSPTGAADTQYF. The CDR3 region has the DNA TGTGCCAGCAGCCCCACGGGAGCTGCAGATACGCAGTATTTT.

The chain has TRBV7-9 and TRBJ2-7; perhaps TRBD1 as D (6 bases). V shed 3 bases and J shed 1 base, with 13 bases lying between them. The germline gives CDR1 SEHNR, CDR2 FQNEAQ (reference sequence). This CDR3 is built from 15 residues. CDR3 coding DNA: TGTGCCAGCAGCTTCCCGGGACAACAATCCTACGAGCAGTACTTC. This codes for CASSFPGQQSYEQYF.

This clonotype was observed a few times. The chain couples TRBV4-2 to TRBJ2-7, with 9 bases that match TRBD2. The CDR3 length is 15 residues. Per the germline V gene, CDR1 is LGHNA and CDR2 is YNFKEQ. The junction had 9 bases not matched to a gene; V was cut back by 5 bases and J by 4 bases. The CDR3 nucleotides read TGTGCCAGCAGCTCAGCCACGGGACTAGCATACGAGCAGTACTTC. This sequence encodes CASSSATGLAYEQYF.

This clonotype was observed a few times. The chain employs TRBV4-1 and TRBJ1-2; the D is unclear. CDR3 length: 12 amino acids. The germline V gene encodes CDR1 MGHRA and CDR2 YSYEKL. Trimming shortened V by 0 bases and J by 2 bases, and 1 base separated the two germline ends. CDR3 loop: CASSQENYGYTF. In nucleotides, the CDR3 is TGCGCCAGCAGCCAAGAGAACTATGGCTACACCTTC.